This is a list of T cell receptor beta chains from one sample in a study of identical twins. TCRdb re-called the 5' RACE reads with MiXCR, one entry per CDR3 protein. This sample has about 920,000 distinct CDR3 sequences, with approximately 13% found just once. These data are also associated with another study on yellow fever vaccine responses in identical twins.

Input material: PBMCs. These receptors all stem from a woman aged 18 to 35 in good health. Both conserved end residues are trimmed from each CDR3. Each record gives: clone size, V gene, CDR3 protein. Size is omitted from some rows. Given values are once, few, many or a class for expanded clones.

abundance: few
v_gene: TRBV12-3/TRBV12-4
CDR3aa: ASSPVSSQETQY

abundance: .
v_gene: TRBV6-5
CDR3aa: ASSYSYQGWSNEQF

abundance: many
v_gene: TRBV3-1
CDR3aa: ASSQRTSGPPFDNEQF

abundance: .
v_gene: TRBV19
CDR3aa: ASRGQGRRPQH

abundance: few
v_gene: TRBV15
CDR3aa: ATSVAGGFPNEQF

abundance: few
v_gene: TRBV20-1
CDR3aa: SALYTGGAETQY

abundance: .
v_gene: TRBV29-1
CDR3aa: SVVSQKETQY

abundance: many
v_gene: TRBV4-2
CDR3aa: ASSQETAMNTEAF

abundance: .
v_gene: TRBV20-1
CDR3aa: SASLGGHSYNEQF

abundance: many
v_gene: TRBV15
CDR3aa: ATSRDPWGVETQY

abundance: few
v_gene: TRBV24-1
CDR3aa: ATSDLRSGRNEQF

abundance: few
v_gene: TRBV20-1
CDR3aa: SARAGGTEAF

abundance: .
v_gene: TRBV12-5
CDR3aa: ASGSSGTMLNEQF

abundance: few
v_gene: TRBV3-1
CDR3aa: ASSQDSRQHNEQF

abundance: .
v_gene: TRBV29-1
CDR3aa: SAKRDRDGYT

abundance: many
v_gene: TRBV11-2
CDR3aa: ASSSRGSANYGYT

abundance: .
v_gene: TRBV6-4
CDR3aa: ASSETGGPDEQF

abundance: many
v_gene: TRBV12-3/TRBV12-4
CDR3aa: ASSPTGNGNQPQH

abundance: .
v_gene: TRBV12-3/TRBV12-4
CDR3aa: ASSFRTERLTQY

abundance: few
v_gene: TRBV2
CDR3aa: ASSVQGSETQY

abundance: many
v_gene: TRBV10-3
CDR3aa: AISVAGGPQETQY

abundance: many
v_gene: TRBV12-3/TRBV12-4
CDR3aa: ASSLEGLAKDTQY